These T cell receptor beta chains were read from a single sample in a study of T cell repertoires in cytomegalovirus infection. MiXCR, run by TCRdb on the reads, gives a single entry per CDR3 protein. The data contain more than 650,000 distinct CDR3 sequences, about a third of them singletons. The sample comprised PBMCs. The receptor set was obtained from a human donor in good health (CMV status not recorded). Some clones in this sample may be carry-over from other donors' samples. Both conserved end residues are part of each CDR3. D genes are given only for firm matches. Expanded clones are given a class, and other clones once, few, many or no size at all.

>.|few|TRBJ2-4|TRBV27
TGTGCCAGCAGTCCCACGTCCCGTATTCAGTACTTC
CASSPTSRIQYF
>.|few|TRBJ2-3|TRBV4-1
TGCGCCAGCAGCCAAGAGAAGTTCACAGATACGCAGTATTTT
CASSQEKFTDTQYF
>.|.|TRBJ1-6|TRBV7-8
TGTGCCAGCAGCATCAGGGTGGGGTCACCCCTCCACTTT
CASSIRVGSPLHF
>.|.|TRBJ2-2|TRBV4-3
TGCGCCAGCAGCCGTCGTGTCGGGGAGCTGTTTTTT
CASSRRVGELFF
>.|few|TRBJ1-6|TRBV12-3/TRBV12-4
TGTGCCAGCAGTTTAGTAGGGGGAGAATCACCCCTCCACTTT
CASSLVGGESPLHF
>TRBD2|few|TRBJ2-1|TRBV7-2
TGTGCCAGCAGCGCCCTGGGGGGGTTGGGCAATGAGCAGTTCTTC
CASSALGGLGNEQFF
>TRBD2|few|TRBJ2-1|TRBV7-2
TGTGCCAGCAGCTGGACTAGCGGGGGGGGGTTGGATGAGCAGTTCTTC
CASSWTSGGGLDEQFF
>.|.|TRBJ1-2|TRBV5-3
TGTGCCAGCAGTCCCGGGGGATTTAACTATGGCTACACCTTC
CASSPGGFNYGYTF
>.|many|TRBJ2-3|TRBV7-2
TGTGCCAGCAGCTTCTCCCATGGGGCAGATACGCAGTATTTT
CASSFSHGADTQYF
>.|.|TRBJ1-1|TRBV15
TGTGCCACCAGCAGAGTAGGGAACACTGAAGCTTTCTTT
CATSRVGNTEAFF
>.|few|TRBJ2-7|TRBV6-8
TGTGCCAGCAGTTACTCGAGTGCGGACCCCTACGAGCAGTACTTC
CASSYSSADPYEQYF
>.|few|TRBJ1-2|TRBV27
TGTGCCAGCAGTCACGGGAGGCCCTATGGCTACACCTTC
CASSHGRPYGYTF
>TRBD1|.|TRBJ2-2|TRBV6-2/TRBV6-3
TGTGCCAGCAGTTACGAACAGGGGATGCGGGGGGAGCTGTTTTTT
CASSYEQGMRGELFF
>TRBD1|many|TRBJ1-1|TRBV6-1
TGTGCCAGCAGTGAGGGACAGTCTAACACTGAAGCTTTCTTT
CASSEGQSNTEAFF
>TRBD1|many|TRBJ2-7|TRBV19
TGTGCCAGTATGGGGACAGGGACCTCCTACGAGCAGTACTTC
CASMGTGTSYEQYF
>TRBD2|.|TRBJ2-1|TRBV7-8
TGTGCCAGCAGCAAAAGGCTAGCGGGTTTGGACAATGAGCAGTTCTTC
CASSKRLAGLDNEQFF
>.|many|TRBJ2-7|TRBV7-9
TGTGCCAGCAGCTTAGTGGTTGGTGTGGGAAAGACCTACGAGCAGTACTTC
CASSLVVGVGKTYEQYF
>.|.|TRBJ2-1|TRBV11-3
TGTGCCAGCAGCTTAGCATGGGGGGACAATGAGCAGTTCTTC
CASSLAWGDNEQFF
>TRBD2|.|TRBJ2-1|TRBV4-1
TGCGCCAGCAGCCGCCCCCAGGCGGGGGGTGAAGAGCAGTTCTTC
CASSRPQAGGEEQFF
>.|.|TRBJ2-4|TRBV28
TGTGCCAGCATTCCGGCTGGTCTAGCCAAAAACATTCAGTACTTC
CASIPAGLAKNIQYF
>.|once|TRBJ2-1|TRBV7-2
TGTGCCAGCAGCTTAGGCGGGTGCAAGGAGCAGTTCTTC
CASSLGGCKEQFF
>.|.|TRBJ2-3|TRBV14
TGTGCCAGCAGCCTCGCTCATGGGAAGGGCCCGGATACGCAGTATTTT
CASSLAHGKGPDTQYF
>TRBD1|few|TRBJ1-2|TRBV4-2
TGTGCCAGCAGCCAAGAGGGAACAGGGGGAGGCTATGGCTACACCTTC
CASSQEGTGGGYGYTF
>.|few|TRBJ2-5|TRBV3-1
TGTGCCAGCAGCCTAGAGGGACTCAAAGAGACCCAGTACTTC
CASSLEGLKETQYF
>.|.|TRBJ1-5|TRBV19
TGTGCCAGTAGTGGACCGCTTTCCCGGGGCAATCAGCCCCAGCATTTT
CASSGPLSRGNQPQHF
>.|.|TRBJ2-1|TRBV19
TGTGCCAGTAGTACTTCCAGCTCCTACAATGAGCAGTTCTTC
CASSTSSSYNEQFF
>TRBD2|.|TRBJ2-5|TRBV10-3
TGTGCCACCAATAGCGGGCGGTGGGAGACCCAGTACTTC
CATNSGRWETQYF
>.|.|TRBJ1-1|TRBV13
TGTGCCAGCAGCGGGGACATAGACACTGAAGCTTTCTTT
CASSGDIDTEAFF
>.|.|TRBJ1-3|TRBV12-3/TRBV12-4
TGTGCCAGCAGCCGCGGCGGGGAGGTCTTCTCAGGAAACACCATATATTTT
CASSRGGEVFSGNTIYF
>TRBD2|.|TRBJ2-5|TRBV7-9
TGTGCCAGCAGCAAGCGGGGAGCGGGGATCCAAGAGACCCAGTACTTC
CASSKRGAGIQETQYF
>TRBD1|.|TRBJ2-7|TRBV7-9
TGTGCCAGCAGCCCGAAGGACAGGACCCCCTACGAGCAGTACTTC
CASSPKDRTPYEQYF
>.|few|TRBJ2-3|TRBV19
TGTGCCAGTAGAGACCGGACCGTCCCAGATACGCAGTATTTT
CASRDRTVPDTQYF
>.|.|TRBJ2-1|TRBV12-3/TRBV12-4
TGTGCCAGCAGCCTCGGGGCGATGTCGAGGCAGTTCTTC
CASSLGAMSRQFF
>.|.|TRBJ2-3|TRBV7-3
TGTGCCAGCAGCTTAACGTGGAACACAGATACGCAGTATTTT
CASSLTWNTDTQYF
>.|.|TRBJ1-5|TRBV20-1
TGCAGTGCTAGAGTCCGGACAGATAGCAATCAGCCCCAGCATTTT
CSARVRTDSNQPQHF
>TRBD1|.|TRBJ1-1|TRBV19
TGTGCCAGTAGAATCGCGGACAGGGAGAACACTGAAGCTTTCTTT
CASRIADRENTEAFF
>TRBD1|few|TRBJ2-2|TRBV12-3/TRBV12-4
TGTGCCAGCAGTTTCGGGACAGGGGGCGCAGGGAACACCGGGGAGCTGTTTTTT
CASSFGTGGAGNTGELFF
>.|.|TRBJ2-3|TRBV7-2
TGTGCCAGCAGCCCAAGGTTATCTGATACGCAGTATTTT
CASSPRLSDTQYF
>TRBD2|.|TRBJ2-7|TRBV28
TGTGCCAGCAGTTTTAAGCGGGAAAGAAGGAACGAGCAGTACTTC
CASSFKRERRNEQYF
>.|.|TRBJ1-6|TRBV2
TGTGCCGGATCGGAGCAGCTCTATAATTCACCCCTCCACTTT
CAGSEQLYNSPLHF
>.|many|TRBJ1-1|TRBV7-2
TGTGCCAGCAGCACGGGACCCGGGCTGACTGAAGCTTTCTTT
CASSTGPGLTEAFF
>.|.|TRBJ2-7|TRBV30
TGTGCCTTGGAACCACAGGGATCCTACGAGCAGTACTTC
CALEPQGSYEQYF
>.|many|TRBJ1-5|TRBV6-1
TGTGCCAGTTCCTTCCCGGGACTGCCCCAGCATTTT
CASSFPGLPQHF
>.|few|TRBJ1-2|TRBV5-5
TGTGCCAGCGCCTCCACAGCCGGGGACTATGGCTACACCTTC
CASASTAGDYGYTF
>TRBD2|many|TRBJ2-1|TRBV7-9
TGTGCCAGCAGCACCAAGCGGGAGAGCTCCTACAATGAGCAGTTCTTC
CASSTKRESSYNEQFF
>.|few|TRBJ2-7|TRBV19
TGTGCCAGTAGTATCGCCCTAGCGAACTCCTACGAGCAGTACTTC
CASSIALANSYEQYF
>TRBD2|.|TRBJ2-2|TRBV19
TGTGCCAGTAGTAAGCATGGACTAGCGGGAGGCGGGGAGCTGTTTTTT
CASSKHGLAGGGELFF
>.|many|TRBJ1-3|TRBV7-6
TGTGCCAGCAGCTCGTCCCCTGAAAACACCATATATTTT
CASSSSPENTIYF
>TRBD2|few|TRBJ2-1|TRBV5-4
TGTGCCAGCAGCCACTATAGCGGGGGGGAACACGATGAGCAGTTCTTC
CASSHYSGGEHDEQFF
>TRBD2|.|TRBJ2-3|TRBV5-6
TGTGCCAGCAGCTTGGTTGCGCGGGAGGCAGATACGCAGTATTTT
CASSLVAREADTQYF
>TRBD2|.|TRBJ2-5|TRBV5-5
TGTGCCAGCAGCTTGGGGGCGGGGGAAACGCAAGAGACCAAGTACTTC
CASSLGAGETQETKYF
>.|.|TRBJ1-5|TRBV5-8
TGTGCCAGCAGCTCGACCGTGTGGGGATGGAAAGACGGCAATCAGCCCCAGCATTTT
CASSSTVWGWKDGNQPQHF